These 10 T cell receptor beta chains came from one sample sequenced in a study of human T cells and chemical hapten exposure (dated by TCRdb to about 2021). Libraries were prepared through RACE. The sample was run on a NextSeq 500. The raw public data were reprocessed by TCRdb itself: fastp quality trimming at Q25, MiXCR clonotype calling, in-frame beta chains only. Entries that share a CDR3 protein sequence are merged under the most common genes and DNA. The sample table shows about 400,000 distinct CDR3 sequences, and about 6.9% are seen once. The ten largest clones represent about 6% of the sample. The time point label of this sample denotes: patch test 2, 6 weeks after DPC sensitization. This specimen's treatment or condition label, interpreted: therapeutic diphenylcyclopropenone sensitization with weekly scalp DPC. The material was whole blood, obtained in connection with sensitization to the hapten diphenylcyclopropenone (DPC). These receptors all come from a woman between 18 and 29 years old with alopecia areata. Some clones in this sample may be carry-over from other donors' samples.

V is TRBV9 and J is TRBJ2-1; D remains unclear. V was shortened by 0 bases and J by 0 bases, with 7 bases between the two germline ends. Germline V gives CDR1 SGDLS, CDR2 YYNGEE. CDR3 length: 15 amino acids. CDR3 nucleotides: TGTGCCAGCAGCGTAGAAGGGTTCTCCTACAATGAGCAGTTCTTC. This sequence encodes CASSVEGFSYNEQFF.

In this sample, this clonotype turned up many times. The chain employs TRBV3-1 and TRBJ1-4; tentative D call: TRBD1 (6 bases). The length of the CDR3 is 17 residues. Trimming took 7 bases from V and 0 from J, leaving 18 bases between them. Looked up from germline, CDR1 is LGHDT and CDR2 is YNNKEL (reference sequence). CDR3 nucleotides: TGTGCCAGCACCTACCAAGGGGGGACAACAACTAATGAAAAACTGTTTTTT. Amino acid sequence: CASTYQGGTTTNEKLFF.

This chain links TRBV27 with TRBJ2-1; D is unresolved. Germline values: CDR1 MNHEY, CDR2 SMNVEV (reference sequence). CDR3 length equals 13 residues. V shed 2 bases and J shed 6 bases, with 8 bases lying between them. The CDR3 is CASSLDLLNEQFF. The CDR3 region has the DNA TGTGCCAGCAGTTTAGACTTACTCAATGAGCAGTTCTTC.

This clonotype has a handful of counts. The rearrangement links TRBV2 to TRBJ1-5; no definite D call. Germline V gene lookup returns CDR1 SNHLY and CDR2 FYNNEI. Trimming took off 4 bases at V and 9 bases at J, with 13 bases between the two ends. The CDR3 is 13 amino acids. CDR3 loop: CASSASLDGPQHF. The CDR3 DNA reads TGTGCCAGCAGTGCTTCCCTAGATGGGCCCCAGCATTTT.

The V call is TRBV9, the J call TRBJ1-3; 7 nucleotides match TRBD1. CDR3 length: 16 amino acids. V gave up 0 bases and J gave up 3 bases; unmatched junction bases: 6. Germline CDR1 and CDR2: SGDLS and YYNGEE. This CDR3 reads CASSVADRAFGNTIYF. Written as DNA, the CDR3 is TGTGCCAGCAGCGTAGCCGACAGGGCATTTGGAAACACCATATATTTT.

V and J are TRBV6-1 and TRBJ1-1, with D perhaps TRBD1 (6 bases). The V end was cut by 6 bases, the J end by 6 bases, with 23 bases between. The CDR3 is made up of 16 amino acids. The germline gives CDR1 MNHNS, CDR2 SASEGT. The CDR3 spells CASRTLPRTVKAEAFF. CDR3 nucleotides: TGTGCCAGCAGAACCTTGCCCCGGACAGTGAAGGCTGAAGCTTTCTTT.

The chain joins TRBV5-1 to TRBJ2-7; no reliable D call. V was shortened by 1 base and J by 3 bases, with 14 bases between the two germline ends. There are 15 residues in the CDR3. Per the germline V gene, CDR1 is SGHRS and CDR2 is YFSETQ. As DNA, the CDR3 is TGCGCCAGCAGCTTGAATCCTCAGGACCTCTACGAGCAGTACTTC. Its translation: CASSLNPQDLYEQYF.

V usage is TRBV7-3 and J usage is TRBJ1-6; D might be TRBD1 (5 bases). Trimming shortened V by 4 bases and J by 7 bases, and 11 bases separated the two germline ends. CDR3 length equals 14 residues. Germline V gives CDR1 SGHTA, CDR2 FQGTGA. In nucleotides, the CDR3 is TGTGCCAGCAGCTCTGGGACTCAGAATTCACCCCTCCACTTT. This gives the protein CASSSGTQNSPLHF.

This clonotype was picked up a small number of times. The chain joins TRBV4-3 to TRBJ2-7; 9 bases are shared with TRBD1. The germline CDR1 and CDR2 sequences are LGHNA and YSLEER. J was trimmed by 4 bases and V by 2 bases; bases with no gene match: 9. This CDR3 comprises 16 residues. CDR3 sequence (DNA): TGCGCCAGCAGCCAACACAACCGGGACAGGGCGTACGAGCAGTACTTC. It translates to CASSQHNRDRAYEQYF.

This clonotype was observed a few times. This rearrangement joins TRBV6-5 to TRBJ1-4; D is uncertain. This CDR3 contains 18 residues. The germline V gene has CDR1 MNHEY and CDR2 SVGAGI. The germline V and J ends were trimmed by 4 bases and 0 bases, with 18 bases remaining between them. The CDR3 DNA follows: TGTGCCAGCAGTTCAACCTCTGATCTCGGGGCAACTAATGAAAAACTGTTTTTT. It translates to CASSSTSDLGATNEKLFF.